These 18 T cell receptor beta chains were all obtained from the same sample, sequenced in a study of blood T cells in healthy people across ages. A J-beta primer mix and a sample-barcoded 5' primer were used in a second PCR of about 7 to 11 cycles. Using its own MiXCR run on the 5' RACE reads, TCRdb lists one record per CDR3 protein. The sample has around 1,700,000 distinct CDR3 sequences; 28% are singletons. Sequenced material: blood. The receptors derive from a woman between 25 and 40 years old in good health.

V usage is TRBV30 and J usage is TRBJ2-5; TRBD1 might be the D (6 bases). V dropped 7 bases and J dropped 11 bases, with 20 bases sitting between them. Germline values: CDR1 GTSNPN, CDR2 SVGIG (reference sequence). The CDR3 has 12 residues. This CDR3 reads CAYLQGTGEQYF. CDR3 nucleotide sequence: TGTGCCTATTTGCAGGGGACCGGGGAGCAGTACTTC.

The chain joins TRBV20-1 to TRBJ2-1, with TRBD2 identical over 10 bases. Looked up from germline, CDR1 is DFQATT and CDR2 is SNEGSKA (reference sequence). V dropped 2 bases and J dropped 1; count of bases not matched to a gene: 5. The CDR3 is 16 residues long. The chain's CDR3 is CSARSAGGRSYNEQFF. CDR3 DNA sequence: TGCAGTGCTAGATCAGCGGGAGGGCGGTCCTACAATGAGCAGTTCTTC.

V gene TRBV7-2 combines with J gene TRBJ1-1, with D perhaps TRBD1 (6 bases). The germline V gene encodes CDR1 SGHTA and CDR2 FQGNSA. The CDR3 runs 14 residues. With 8 bases removed from V and 6 bases from J, the gap between germline ends came to 19 bases. The CDR3: CASCPQGFGAEAFF. CDR3 bases: TGTGCCAGCTGCCCCCAGGGGTTCGGCGCTGAAGCTTTCTTT. Full variable domain (outside the CDR3, taken from reference TRBV7-2 and TRBJ1-1): GAGVSQSPSNKVTEKGKDVELRCDPISGHTALYWYRQSLGQGLEFLIYFQGNSAPDKSGLPSDRFSAERTGGSVSTLTIQRTQQEDSAVYLCASCPQGFGAEAFFGQGTRLTVV.

This clonotype was counted only a few times. The rearrangement joins TRBV7-9 to TRBJ1-6, with TRBD1 matching 10 bases. CDR1 is SEHNR and CDR2 is FQNEAQ in the germline V gene (reference sequence). The ends lost 2 bases at V and 12 bases at J; junction bases unmatched: 4. The CDR3 totals 14 residues. This CDR3 is CASSLRDRGLPLHF. CDR3 nucleotides: TGTGCCAGCAGCTTACGGGACAGGGGTTTACCCCTCCACTTT.

This clonotype was found a few times. The CDR3 sequence: CASTERAENTGELFF. DNA for the CDR3: TGTGCCAGCACCGAGAGGGCAGAAAACACCGGGGAGCTGTTTTTT. The rearrangement joins TRBV7-6 to TRBJ2-2; possibly TRBD2 for D (5 bases). The CDR3 runs 15 residues. The V gene lost 7 bases and the J gene lost 2 bases, with 14 bases spanning the gap. Looked up from germline, CDR1 is SGHVS and CDR2 is FNYEAQ.

This clonotype was seen ten or more times. J is TRBJ2-7 and V is TRBV18; tentative D call: TRBD1 (7 bases). CDR3 length: 15 residues. The V and J ends lost 6 bases and 0 bases respectively, with 15 bases between them. CDR1 is KGHSH and CDR2 is LQKENI in the germline V gene. CDR3 nucleotide sequence: TGTGCCAGCTCCCGCTCGCGGGACAGCTCCTACGAGCAGTACTTC. Protein sequence: CASSRSRDSSYEQYF. The whole variable domain, remainder taken from reference TRBV18 and TRBJ2-7, is NAGVMQNPRHLVRRRGQEARLRCSPMKGHSHVYWYRQLPEEGLKFMVYLQKENIIDESGMPKERFSAEFPKEGPSILRIQQVVRGDSAAYFCASSRSRDSSYEQYFGPGTRLTVT.

The chain links TRBV24-1 to TRBJ2-1; 13 positions match TRBD2. CDR3 size: 16 residues. V dropped 7 bases and J dropped 4; count of bases not matched to a gene: 6. Germline values: CDR1 KGHDR, CDR2 SFDVKD. In nucleotides, the CDR3 is TGTGCCACCAGCCGGACTAGCGGGGGTGAATACAATGAGCAGTTCTTC. This gives the protein CATSRTSGGEYNEQFF.

Ten or more counts support this clonotype. The chain recombines TRBV12-3 or TRBV12-4 with TRBJ2-1, with 8 nucleotides matching TRBD1. The CDR3 is 15 residues long. The V segment lost 5 bases and the J segment 12 bases; nucleotides outside the gene matches: 15. In DNA form, the CDR3 reads TGTGCCAGCAGTCCGGACAGGGCCACGGGTAGGGGGCAGTTCTTC. Protein sequence: CASSPDRATGRGQFF.

In its sample, this clonotype was seen a few times. The CDR3 is CASSGSGGSQETQYF. CDR3 DNA sequence: TGTGCCAGCAGTGGGAGCGGGGGATCCCAAGAGACCCAGTACTTC. The chain employs TRBV6-1 and TRBJ2-5; TRBD2 agrees at 8 bases. This CDR3 comprises 15 residues. J lost 1 base, V lost 4 bases, and 5 bases had no gene match. Germline-derived CDR1 and CDR2 are MNHNS and SASEGT.

This clonotype was recorded many times. The chain uses TRBV20-1 and TRBJ1-2; D remains ambiguous. Per germline, CDR1 DFQATT and CDR2 SNEGSKA (reference sequence). This CDR3 spans 12 amino acids. The V gene lost 7 bases and the J gene lost 8 bases, with 17 bases spanning the gap. The CDR3 here is CSDGDPTIGYTF. The CDR3 DNA reads as TGCAGTGATGGAGACCCGACGATCGGCTACACCTTC.

The chain employs TRBV3-1 and TRBJ2-1; 8 nucleotides agree with TRBD2. CDR3 length: 15 residues. V was clipped by 4 bases and J by 7 bases; unmatched bases: 9. CDR1 is LGHDT and CDR2 is YNNKEL in the germline V gene (reference sequence). CDR3 protein: CASSLQAGEGNEQFF. The DNA for the CDR3 is TGTGCCAGCAGCCTCCAAGCGGGAGAGGGGAATGAGCAGTTCTTC.

Details on this clonotype: Being one base from a much bigger clone, this may be a read error. V usage is TRBV10-3 and J usage is TRBJ2-6; D might be TRBD1 (5 bases). The CDR3 totals 17 residues. The germline V gene encodes CDR1 ENHRY and CDR2 SYGVKD. Here the CDR3 reads CAIRGDGSVTGADVLTF. In DNA, the CDR3 is TGTGCCATCAGGGGTGATGGGTCGGTGACTGGGGCCGACGTCCTGACTTTC.

Note on this clonotype: This clone may be a read error of a much larger clone one base away. The chain links TRBV7-9 to TRBJ1-2; no reliable D call. CDR1 is SEHNR, CDR2 FQNEAQ, per germline (reference sequence). This CDR3 is built from 16 residues. CDR3 region: CASSLDLGRTNYGHTF. Here the CDR3 DNA reads TGTGCCAGCAGCTTAGATTTGGGTAGGACTAACTATGGCCACACCTTC.

J is TRBJ1-4 and V is TRBV12-3 or TRBV12-4, with 7 bases aligning to TRBD1. The J segment lost 7 bases and the V segment lost 6 bases, leaving 8 bases of the junction unmatched. This CDR3 is built from 14 residues. The CDR3 loop reads CASRRQGLSEKLFF. The CDR3, as DNA: TGTGCCAGCAGGAGACAGGGTCTATCTGAAAAACTGTTTTTT.

This clonotype has a handful of counts. This chain links TRBV20-1 with TRBJ1-5, with D maybe TRBD1 (5 bases). The V gene lost 6 bases and the J gene lost 0 bases, with 12 bases spanning the gap. CDR3 length equals 14 residues. Germline V lookup: CDR1 DFQATT, CDR2 SNEGSKA (reference sequence). Here the CDR3 reads CSASQGYSNQPQHF. CDR3 nucleotide sequence: TGCAGTGCGAGCCAGGGCTATAGCAATCAGCCCCAGCATTTT.

This clonotype was seen more than once but under ten times. The chain has TRBV4-2 and TRBJ2-3, with a weak D call TRBD1 (5 bases). CDR1 LGHNA and CDR2 YNFKEQ come from the germline V gene. This CDR3 contains 15 residues. V lost 3 bases to trimming and J lost 0 bases, with 10 bases between them. CDR3: CASSHTWGSTDTQYF. DNA for the CDR3: TGTGCCAGCAGCCATACGTGGGGCAGCACAGATACGCAGTATTTT.

J is TRBJ2-3 and V is TRBV4-2; the D call may be TRBD1 or TRBD2 (5 bases each). CDR1 is LGHNA and CDR2 is YNFKEQ in the germline V gene. The V end was cut by 3 bases, the J end by 5 bases, with 21 bases between. The CDR3 spans 17 residues. Written as DNA, the CDR3 is TGTGCCAGCAGCCAGTACCCCCCGGGGCCGAACCTAGATACGCAGTATTTT. Translation gives CASSQYPPGPNLDTQYF.

The CDR3 DNA reads as TGTGCCACCCTTAGGGGGCCAAGCAATCAGCCCCAGCATTTT. Translated: CATLRGPSNQPQHF. This chain links TRBV27 with TRBJ1-5; 7 bases line up with TRBD1. The germline V gene has CDR1 MNHEY and CDR2 SMNVEV (reference sequence). The junction had 7 bases not matched to a gene; V was cut back by 10 bases and J by 1 base. This CDR3 has 14 residues.